This T cell receptor beta chain was sequenced in a study of control samples from healthy donors and cancer patients. CDR1 is LNHDA and CDR2 is SQIVND in the germline V gene (reference sequence). V dropped 6 bases and J dropped 6 bases, with 20 bases sitting between them. This CDR3 comprises 16 residues. Profiled with immunoSEQ multiplex PCR; TCRdb holds only in-frame clones, not every one. In the table there are about 120,000 clones, roughly nine tenths of which are singletons. Sequenced: blood. The chain joins TRBV19 to TRBJ2-2; D possibly corresponds to TRBD1 (6 bases). This TCR was sampled from a woman under 30 in good health. The CDR3 DNA reads TGTGCCAGTAGCATTACAGGGTTAGGGTTACCCGGGGAGCTGTTTTTT. It translates to CASSITGLGLPGELFF.